These T cell receptor beta chains were read from a single sample in a study of T cells after yellow fever vaccination. TCRdb ran MiXCR on the 5' RACE reads and lists one entry per CDR3 protein. The sample has about 350,000 distinct CDR3 sequences; around 10% are singletons. The sample consisted of PBMCs, taken on the day of the first yellow fever vaccination. The receptors derive from a man aged 18 to 35 who received the YFV17D yellow fever vaccine. CDR3s include the opening cysteine and the closing phenylalanine or tryptophan. A D gene is named only where the DNA matches it firmly. Only part of the rows carry a size: once, few, many, or a class if the clone is expanded.

>TRBJ1-4|TRBV9|few|.
CASSVGSTNEKLFF
TGTGCCAGCAGCGTCGGGTCAACTAATGAAAAACTGTTTTTT
>TRBJ1-5|TRBV18|.|TRBD1
CASSLTGPNQPQHF
TGTGCCAGCTCGCTGACAGGGCCCAATCAGCCCCAGCATTTT
>TRBJ2-1|TRBV24-1|few|.
CATSGPYNEQFF
TGTGCCACCAGTGGCCCGTACAATGAGCAGTTCTTC
>TRBJ1-6|TRBV21-1|.|.
CASSAAGQGVSPLHF
TGTGCCAGCAGCGCGGCGGGGCAGGGGGTGTCACCCCTCCACTTT
>TRBJ2-7|TRBV6-1|few|TRBD1
CASRPPGQGYEQYF
TGTGCCAGCAGACCGCCGGGACAGGGTTACGAGCAGTACTTC
>TRBJ2-3|TRBV5-4|few|TRBD2
CASSLEKRGVGTDTQYF
TGTGCCAGCAGCTTGGAGAAGCGGGGGGTTGGCACAGATACGCAGTATTTT
>TRBJ1-1|TRBV29-1|few|.
CSVGGGAITEAFF
TGCAGCGTTGGGGGGGGGGCAATAACTGAAGCTTTCTTT
>TRBJ2-2|TRBV29-1|.|.
CSAGVGELFF
TGCAGCGCGGGCGTCGGGGAGCTGTTTTTT
>TRBJ2-3|TRBV7-2|few|.
CASSLFSFAQYF
TGTGCCAGCAGCTTATTCTCCTTTGCGCAGTATTTT
>TRBJ2-5|TRBV7-7|few|TRBD1
CASSLGAGGDETQYF
TGTGCTAGCAGCTTAGGTGCAGGGGGTGACGAGACCCAGTACTTC
>TRBJ1-2|TRBV7-9|.|.
CASSLVPTEGYTF
TGTGCCAGCAGCTTAGTGCCGACCGAAGGCTACACCTTC
>TRBJ1-3|TRBV18|.|.
CASSPIGSAQGNTIYF
TGTGCCAGCTCACCTATCGGGTCCGCACAAGGAAACACCATATATTTT
>TRBJ2-1|TRBV11-1|.|.
CASRLRGESLNQQFF
TGTGCCAGCAGGCTTCGCGGGGAGAGCCTCAATCAGCAGTTCTTC
>TRBJ2-1|TRBV7-3|.|TRBD2
CASSFSGDYNEQFF
TGTGCCAGCAGCTTTAGCGGGGATTACAATGAGCAGTTCTTC
>TRBJ1-1|TRBV29-1|few|TRBD1
CSADTGVEMNTEAFF
TGCAGCGCTGACACAGGGGTGGAGATGAACACTGAAGCTTTCTTT
>TRBJ2-7|TRBV6-2/TRBV6-3|.|TRBD2
CASTYGLAGTYEQYF
TGTGCCAGCACCTACGGACTAGCGGGGACCTACGAGCAGTACTTC
>TRBJ2-5|TRBV18|.|TRBD1
CASSPPPGTGKETQYF
TGTGCCAGCTCACCCCCACCCGGGACAGGGAAAGAGACCCAGTACTTC
>TRBJ2-1|TRBV6-1|.|.
CASSRVPGANIIEQFF
TGTGCCAGCAGTCGGGTCCCCGGGGCTAACATAATTGAGCAGTTCTTC
>TRBJ2-7|TRBV12-3/TRBV12-4|many|.
CASSVWGSYEQYF
TGTGCCAGCAGTGTCTGGGGTTCCTACGAGCAGTACTTC
>TRBJ2-3|TRBV12-3/TRBV12-4|.|TRBD2
CASRISGGHGTQYF
TGTGCCAGCAGGATTAGCGGGGGGCATGGTACGCAGTATTTT
>TRBJ2-3|TRBV7-2|few|.
CASSFGITQYF
TGTGCCAGCAGCTTCGGCATAACGCAGTATTTT
>TRBJ2-2|TRBV4-3|few|TRBD1
CASSQERGQKGGELFF
TGCGCCAGCAGCCAGGAAAGGGGGCAAAAAGGCGGGGAGCTGTTTTTT
>TRBJ1-5|TRBV4-2|.|TRBD1
CASSPTAGTGAFQPQHF
TGTGCCAGCAGCCCAACCGCCGGGACAGGGGCTTTTCAGCCCCAGCATTTT
>TRBJ1-3|TRBV7-2|.|TRBD1
CASSVDRGIHTIYF
TGTGCCAGCAGCGTAGACAGGGGAATTCACACCATATATTTT
>TRBJ1-1|TRBV12-3/TRBV12-4|few|.
CASSPAGTEAFF
TGTGCCAGCAGCCCAGCGGGCACTGAAGCTTTCTTT
>TRBJ2-2|TRBV5-1|.|.
CASRETGELFF
TGCGCCAGCAGAGAGACCGGGGAGCTGTTTTTT
>TRBJ2-1|TRBV4-2|.|.
CASSQDLRNYPKQFF
TGTGCCAGCAGCCAAGATCTTCGGAACTACCCAAAGCAGTTCTTC
>TRBJ2-5|TRBV10-3|few|.
CAIRRDGQETQYF
TGTGCCATCAGACGGGACGGACAAGAGACCCAGTACTTC
>TRBJ1-6|TRBV20-1|.|.
CSASGVPAYNSPLHF
TGCAGTGCTAGCGGGGTTCCGGCCTATAATTCACCCCTCCACTTT
>TRBJ2-3|TRBV7-9|few|.
CASSTQRTDTQYF
TGTGCCAGCAGCACACAGAGGACAGATACGCAGTATTTT
>TRBJ2-2|TRBV5-5|few|.
CASSPARVSFTGELFF
TGTGCCAGCAGCCCGGCCAGGGTGAGCTTCACCGGGGAGCTGTTTTTT
>TRBJ1-6|TRBV20-1|few|.
CSARGNSSPLHF
TGCAGTGCTAGAGGGAATAGTTCACCCCTCCACTTT
>TRBJ2-2|TRBV19|.|TRBD1
CASSIGDRATGELFF
TGTGCCAGTAGTATAGGGGACAGGGCAACCGGGGAGCTGTTTTTT
>TRBJ2-5|TRBV19|.|TRBD2
CAISPGGGETQYF
TGTGCCATCAGCCCGGGCGGGGGAGAGACCCAGTACTTC
>TRBJ1-1|TRBV7-9|.|TRBD1
CASSFPTGINTEAFF
TGTGCCAGCAGCTTTCCGACAGGGATAAACACTGAAGCTTTCTTT
>TRBJ2-2|TRBV7-9|.|TRBD1
CASSLALTGDLTWELFF
TGTGCCAGCAGCTTAGCCCTCACAGGGGATCTAACCTGGGAGCTGTTTTTT
>TRBJ1-6|TRBV7-2|few|.
CASSFKGFRSPLHF
TGTGCCAGCAGCTTCAAGGGGTTTCGGTCACCCCTCCACTTT
>TRBJ2-7|TRBV5-1|.|.
CASSLNPRGSYEQYF
TGCGCCAGCAGCCTTAACCCTCGGGGGTCCTACGAGCAGTACTTC
>TRBJ2-1|TRBV12-3/TRBV12-4|few|.
CASSSPTGGAYNEQFF
TGTGCCAGCAGTTCCCCAACCGGGGGAGCCTACAATGAGCAGTTCTTC
>TRBJ1-4|TRBV6-1|few|.
CASRPAGDEKLFF
TGTGCCAGCAGGCCGGCAGGGGACGAAAAACTGTTTTTT
>TRBJ1-5|TRBV2|many|.
CASSELEGGQPQHF
TGTGCCAGCAGTGAACTAGAGGGGGGGCAGCCCCAGCATTTT
>TRBJ2-5|TRBV7-6|.|.
CASSLLGTGYQETQYF
TGTGCCAGCAGCTTACTAGGAACGGGTTACCAAGAGACCCAGTACTTC
>TRBJ1-5|TRBV6-2/TRBV6-3|few|.
CASSYGYVSNQPQHF
TGTGCCAGCAGTTACGGGTACGTGAGCAATCAGCCCCAGCATTTT
>TRBJ1-2|TRBV5-1|.|.
CASSLDLRNYGYTF
TGCGCCAGCAGCTTGGACCTGCGAAACTATGGCTACACCTTC
>TRBJ2-7|TRBV7-9|few|TRBD1
CASRVTGGPYEQYF
TGTGCCAGCAGAGTGACAGGGGGGCCCTACGAGCAGTACTTC